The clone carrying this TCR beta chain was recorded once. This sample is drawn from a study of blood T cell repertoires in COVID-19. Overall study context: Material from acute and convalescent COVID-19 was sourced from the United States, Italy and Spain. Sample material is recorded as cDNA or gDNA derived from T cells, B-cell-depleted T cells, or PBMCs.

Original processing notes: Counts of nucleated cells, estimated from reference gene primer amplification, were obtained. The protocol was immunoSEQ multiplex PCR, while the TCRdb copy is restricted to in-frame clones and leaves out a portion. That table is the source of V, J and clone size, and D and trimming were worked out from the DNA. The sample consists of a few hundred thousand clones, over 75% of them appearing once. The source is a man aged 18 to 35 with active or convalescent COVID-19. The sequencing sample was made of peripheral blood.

The DNA of the CDR3 is TGTGCCATCAGTGAGCGCAGGGGGCCTTCTAATGAGCAGTTCTTC. It is translated as CAISERRGPSNEQFF. The chain is built from TRBV10-3 and TRBJ2-1; TRBD1 aligns across 8 bases. The CDR3 sequence is 15 residues long. V was pared by 2 bases and J by 7 bases, with 7 bases of the junction left unmatched. CDR1 ENHRY and CDR2 SYGVKD come from the germline V gene.